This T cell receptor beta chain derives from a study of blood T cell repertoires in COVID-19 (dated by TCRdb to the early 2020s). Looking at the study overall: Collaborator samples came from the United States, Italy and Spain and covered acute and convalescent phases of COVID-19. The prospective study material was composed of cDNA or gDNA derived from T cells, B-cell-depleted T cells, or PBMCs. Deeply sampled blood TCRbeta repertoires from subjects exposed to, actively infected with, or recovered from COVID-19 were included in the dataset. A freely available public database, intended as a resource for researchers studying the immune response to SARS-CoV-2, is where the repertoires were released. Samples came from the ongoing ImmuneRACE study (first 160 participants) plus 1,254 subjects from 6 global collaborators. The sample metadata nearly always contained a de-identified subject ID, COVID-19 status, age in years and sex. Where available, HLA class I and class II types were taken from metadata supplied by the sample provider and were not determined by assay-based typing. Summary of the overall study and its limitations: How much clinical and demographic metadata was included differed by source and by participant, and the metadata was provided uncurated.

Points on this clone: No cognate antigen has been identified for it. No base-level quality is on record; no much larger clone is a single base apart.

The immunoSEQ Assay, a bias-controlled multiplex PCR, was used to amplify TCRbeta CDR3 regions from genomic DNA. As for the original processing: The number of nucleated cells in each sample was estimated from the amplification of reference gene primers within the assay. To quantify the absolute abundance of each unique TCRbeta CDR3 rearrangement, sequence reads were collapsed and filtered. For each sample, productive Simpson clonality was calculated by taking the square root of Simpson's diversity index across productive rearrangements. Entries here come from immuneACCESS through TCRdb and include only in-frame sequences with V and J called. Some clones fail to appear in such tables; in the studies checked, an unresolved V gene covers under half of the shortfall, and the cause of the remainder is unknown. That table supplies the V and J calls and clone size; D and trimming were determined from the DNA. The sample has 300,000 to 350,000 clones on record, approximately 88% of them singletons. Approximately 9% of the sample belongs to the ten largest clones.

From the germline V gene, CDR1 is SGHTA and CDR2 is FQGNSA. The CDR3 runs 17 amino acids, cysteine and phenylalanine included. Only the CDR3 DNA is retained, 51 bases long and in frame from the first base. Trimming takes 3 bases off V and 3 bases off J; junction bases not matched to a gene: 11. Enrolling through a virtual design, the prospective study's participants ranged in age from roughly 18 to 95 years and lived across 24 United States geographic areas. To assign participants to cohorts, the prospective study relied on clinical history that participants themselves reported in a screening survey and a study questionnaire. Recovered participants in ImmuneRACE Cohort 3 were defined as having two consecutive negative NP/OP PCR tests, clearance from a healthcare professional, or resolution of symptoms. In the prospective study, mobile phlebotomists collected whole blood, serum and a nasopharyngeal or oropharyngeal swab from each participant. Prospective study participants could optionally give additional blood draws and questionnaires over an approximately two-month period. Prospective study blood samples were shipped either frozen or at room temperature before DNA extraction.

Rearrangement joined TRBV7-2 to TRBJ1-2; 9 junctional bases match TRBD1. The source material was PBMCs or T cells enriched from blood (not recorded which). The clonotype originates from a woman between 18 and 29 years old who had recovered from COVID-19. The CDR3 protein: CASSFRDRVVLDYGYTF. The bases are TGTGCCAGCAGCTTCCGGGACAGGGTCGTTCTGGACTATGGCTACACCTTC. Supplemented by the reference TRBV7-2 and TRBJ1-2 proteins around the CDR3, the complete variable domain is GAGVSQSPSNKVTEKGKDVELRCDPISGHTALYWYRQSLGQGLEFLIYFQGNSAPDKSGLPSDRFSAERTGGSVSTLTIQRTQQEDSAVYLCASSFRDRVVLDYGYTFGSGTRLTVV.